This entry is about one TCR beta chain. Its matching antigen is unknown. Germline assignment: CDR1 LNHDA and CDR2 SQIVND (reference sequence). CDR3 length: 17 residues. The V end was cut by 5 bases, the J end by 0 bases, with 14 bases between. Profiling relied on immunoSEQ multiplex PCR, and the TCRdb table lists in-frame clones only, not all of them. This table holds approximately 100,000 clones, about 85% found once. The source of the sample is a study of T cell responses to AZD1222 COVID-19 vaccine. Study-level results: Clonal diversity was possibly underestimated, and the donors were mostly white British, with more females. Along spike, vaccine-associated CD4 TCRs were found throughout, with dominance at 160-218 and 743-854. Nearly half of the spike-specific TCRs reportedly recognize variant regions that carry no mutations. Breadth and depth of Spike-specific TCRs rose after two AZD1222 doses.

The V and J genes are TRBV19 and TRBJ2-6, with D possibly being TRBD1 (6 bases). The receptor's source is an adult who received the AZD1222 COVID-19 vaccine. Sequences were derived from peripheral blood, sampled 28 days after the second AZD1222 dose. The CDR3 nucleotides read TGTGCCAGTAGTTCGACAGGAACCACCTCTGGGGCCAACGTCCTGACTTTC. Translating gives CASSSTGTTSGANVLTF.